These 30 T cell receptor beta chains share one sample of origin, sequenced in a study of blood T cells in healthy people across ages (dated by TCRdb to between 2014 and 2017). Libraries were prepared through 5' RACE. Sequencing used an Illumina HiSeq 2500. A second PCR of roughly 7 to 11 cycles was performed with a sample-barcoded 5' primer and a J-beta primer mix. Using fastp trimming at Q25 and MiXCR clonotype assembly, TCRdb reanalyzed the public sequencing data and kept in-frame beta chains. Each record represents a unique CDR3 protein, reported with the most common genes and DNA among its rows. The sample profile shows around 990,000 distinct CDR3 sequences; more than 30% of them were found once. The ten largest make up 10% to 15% of the sample. The sample was blood. Source of these receptors: a man between 18 and 35 years old in good health.

In this sample, this clonotype turned up many times. CDR3 protein: CAISGTGGAGPQETQYF. CDR3 DNA sequence: TGTGCCATCAGTGGGACAGGGGGCGCAGGCCCCCAAGAGACCCAGTACTTC. This sequence joins TRBV10-3 and TRBJ2-5, with 11 positions matching TRBD1. The germline V gene encodes CDR1 ENHRY and CDR2 SYGVKD. V dropped 4 bases and J dropped 1; count of bases not matched to a gene: 8. CDR3 size: 17 residues.

This CDR3 reads CASSHGLAGYEQYF. As DNA, the CDR3 is TGCGCCAGCAGCCATGGCCTAGCCGGATACGAGCAGTACTTC. V and J are TRBV4-3 and TRBJ2-5; D possibly corresponds to TRBD2 (5 bases). The J call is in doubt because the DNA end fits TRBJ2-7 better. The CDR3 consists of 14 residues. Germline lookup yields CDR1 LGHNA and CDR2 YSLEER.

This clonotype was seen a few times. The genes are TRBV28 and TRBJ2-6; no clear D gene. V lost 5 bases, J lost 5 bases, and 13 bases lay in between. The CDR3 sequence is 15 residues long. Per the germline V gene, CDR1 is MDHEN and CDR2 is SYDVKM. The CDR3 bases are TGTGCCAGCAGTACTCCCGAGTTAAGGGCCAACGTCCTGACTTTC. This translates into CASSTPELRANVLTF.

V is TRBV5-1 and J is TRBJ2-4, with D perhaps assigned TRBD1 or TRBD2 (6 bases each). Looked up from germline, CDR1 is SGHRS and CDR2 is YFSETQ. This CDR3 has 14 residues. Deletions cut 3 bases from V and 7 bases from J, with 14 bases between. CDR3 region: CASSSGAGLNIQYF. The CDR3 bases are TGCGCCAGCAGCTCGGGGGCAGGGCTTAACATTCAGTACTTC.

This clonotype was found a few times. This sequence joins TRBV6-5 and TRBJ1-1; D might be TRBD1 (5 bases). Looked up from germline, CDR1 is MNHEY and CDR2 is SVGAGI. V lost 0 bases, J lost 4 bases, and 12 bases lay in between. The CDR3 is 15 amino acids. The CDR3 here is CASSYSEGRGTEAFF. The CDR3 bases are TGTGCCAGCAGTTACTCGGAGGGGAGAGGCACTGAAGCTTTCTTT.

The chain couples TRBV6-5 to TRBJ1-5, with D possibly being TRBD1 (5 bases). Trimming left V 2 bases short and J 2 bases short, with 10 bases between. The CDR3 consists of 15 residues. In germline, CDR1 is MNHEY, CDR2 SVGAGI. The CDR3 coding sequence is TGTGCCAGCAGTTACGGGACTCTGGGCAATCAGCCCCAGCATTTT. Protein: CASSYGTLGNQPQHF.

This clonotype is a singleton in its sample. The chain is built from TRBV6-6 and TRBJ2-3; no clear D gene. V lost 8 bases to trimming and J lost 3 bases, with 15 bases between them. The germline V gene has CDR1 MNHNY and CDR2 SVGAGI (reference sequence). The CDR3 is 14 amino acids. CDR3 sequence reads: CASLSGGHTDTQYF. CDR3 nucleotides: TGTGCCAGCCTCTCGGGCGGTCATACAGATACGCAGTATTTT.

This clonotype was detected only a few times. A read error may produce the germline difference seen at one junction end. The chain uses TRBV7-2 and TRBJ2-2, with 10 bases aligning to TRBD2. The germline gives CDR1 SGHTA, CDR2 FQGNSA. This CDR3 is built from 15 residues. The CDR3 region has the DNA TGTGCCAGCAACTTAGCGGGGGGTTACACCGGGGAGCTGTTTTTT. Translation: CASNLAGGYTGELFF.

The rearrangement uses TRBV9 and TRBJ1-5; 7 bases are a match to TRBD1. Germline loops: CDR1 SGDLS, CDR2 YYNGEE. The CDR3 spans 14 residues. V gave up 7 bases and J gave up 3 bases; unmatched junction bases: 7. CDR3 in DNA: TGTGCCAGCGGCCCGGGACAGTACAATCAGCCCCAGCATTTT. Amino acid sequence: CASGPGQYNQPQHF.

This clonotype was seen at least ten times. The chain's CDR3 is CASSPRDSRADTQYF. DNA of the CDR3: TGTGCCAGCAGCCCCCGGGACAGTCGGGCAGATACGCAGTATTTT. J is TRBJ2-3 and V is TRBV9, with 7 positions matching TRBD1. V was clipped by 4 bases and J by 4 bases; unmatched bases: 9. CDR1 is SGDLS and CDR2 is YYNGEE in the germline V gene. The CDR3 is 15 residues long.

Only a few counts were recorded for this clonotype. J is TRBJ2-3 and V is TRBV3-1; the D gene is possibly TRBD2 (5 bases). In germline, CDR1 is LGHDT, CDR2 YNNKEL (reference sequence). V gave up 3 bases and J gave up 0 bases, with 10 bases separating them. The length of the CDR3 is 15 residues. Here the CDR3 reads CASSQVLGSTDTQYF. The DNA of the CDR3 is TGTGCCAGCAGCCAGGTACTAGGAAGCACAGATACGCAGTATTTT.

This clonotype was observed many times. V is TRBV11-1 and J is TRBJ2-1, with D unclear. Trimming pared 7 bases from V and 10 bases from J, leaving 20 bases between. The CDR3 has 14 residues. Germline loops: CDR1 SGHAT, CDR2 FQDESV (reference sequence). In DNA form, the CDR3 reads TGTGCCAGCACCTTTGTAGGGTCCTTGGAAGAGCAGTTCTTC. Residues: CASTFVGSLEEQFF.

This chain connects TRBV2 to TRBJ1-2, with no clear D. The CDR3 loop spans 15 amino acids. Germline CDR1 reads SNHLY; CDR2 reads FYNNEI. The V end lost 7 bases, the J end lost 0 bases, and 15 bases lay between the germline ends. The CDR3 protein is CASNPDSSANYGYTF. CDR3 in DNA: TGTGCCAGCAATCCGGATAGTTCCGCTAACTATGGCTACACCTTC.

V usage is TRBV9 and J usage is TRBJ1-4; 7 bases map to TRBD1. Germline trimming cut 4 bases from V and 0 bases from J; bases unmatched to any gene: 9. The CDR3 has 17 amino acids. Germline CDR1 reads SGDLS; CDR2 reads YYNGEE. The CDR3 DNA reads as TGTGCCAGCAGCCAGGGGGGCCTCCCTGCAACTAATGAAAAACTGTTTTTT. The encoded protein is CASSQGGLPATNEKLFF.

This clonotype was seen a few times. The rearrangement uses TRBV20-1 and TRBJ2-4; TRBD2 matches 9 bases. The germline V gene encodes CDR1 DFQATT and CDR2 SNEGSKA (reference sequence). This CDR3 spans 15 amino acids. The J segment lost 4 bases and the V segment lost 3 bases, leaving 7 bases of the junction unmatched. CDR3 loop: CSARPGLAPKNIQYF. CDR3 nucleotide sequence: TGCAGTGCTAGGCCTGGACTAGCGCCGAAAAACATTCAGTACTTC.

CDR3 sequence (DNA): TGCAGTGCTAGAGATCCCAGCGGGGGGGCCCAAGAGACCCAGTACTTC. Translated, it gives CSARDPSGGAQETQYF. The chain carries TRBV20-1 and TRBJ2-4; TRBD2 aligns across 10 bases. The assigned J gene may be wrong: the sequence end matches TRBJ2-5 better. The CDR3 is 16 amino acids. Germline loops: CDR1 DFQATT, CDR2 SNEGSKA (reference sequence).

The chain is built from TRBV7-2 and TRBJ1-1; D gene ambiguous. V lost 2 bases and J 4 bases, leaving 11 bases between the germline ends. Germline V CDR1 and CDR2: SGHTA, FQGNSA. This CDR3 comprises 14 residues. The CDR3 nucleotides read TGTGCCAGCAGCTTATCGGGGTCGTCCACTGAAGCTTTCTTT. This gives the protein CASSLSGSSTEAFF.

This clonotype was seen ten or more times. CDR3 sequence (DNA): TGCAGTGCTAGAGGCTCCCGTGGGGGCGAGGGAGGTCAGCCCCAGCATTTT. This sequence encodes CSARGSRGGEGGQPQHF. This chain uses TRBV20-1 with TRBJ1-5; TRBD1 is a possible D gene (6 bases). V lost 1 base to trimming and J lost 6 bases, with 22 bases between them. Germline CDR1 is DFQATT and CDR2 is SNEGSKA (reference sequence). The CDR3 has 17 residues.

The CDR3 sequence: CASSQTSGALNEQFF. The CDR3 region has the DNA TGTGCCAGCAGTCAGACTAGCGGGGCTCTCAATGAGCAGTTCTTC. The chain recombines TRBV7-2 with TRBJ2-1, with 11 nucleotides matching TRBD2. Looked up from germline, CDR1 is SGHTA and CDR2 is FQGNSA. The CDR3 loop spans 15 amino acids. After removal of 6 bases from V and 6 bases from J, the junction contained 7 bases not matched to a gene. The variable domain in full, completed from reference TRBV7-2 and TRBJ2-1, reads GAGVSQSPSNKVTEKGKDVELRCDPISGHTALYWYRQSLGQGLEFLIYFQGNSAPDKSGLPSDRFSAERTGGSVSTLTIQRTQQEDSAVYLCASSQTSGALNEQFFGPGTRLTVL.

Concerning this clonotype itself: Compared with germline, one end of the junction differs, possibly owing to a read error. This chain connects TRBV3-1 to TRBJ2-3; D is unresolved. In germline, CDR1 is LGHDT, CDR2 YNNKEL (reference sequence). The CDR3 consists of 13 residues. Written as DNA, the CDR3 is TGTGCCGGCAGCCCCATGGTCGCAGATACGCAGTATTTT. This encodes CAGSPMVADTQYF.

This clonotype was recorded many times. The rearrangement links TRBV21-1 to TRBJ2-4. TRBV21-1 represents a pseudogene. This CDR3 has 17 residues. The CDR3 spells CASSEANLEKAKNIQYF. The CDR3 DNA is TGTGCCAGCAGCGAAGCGAATCTCGAGAAAGCCAAAAACATTCAGTACTTC.

This rearrangement joins TRBV29-1 to TRBJ1-6, with D possibly matching TRBD1 (5 bases). The CDR3 loop spans 14 amino acids. Per the germline V gene, CDR1 is SQVTM and CDR2 is ANQGSEA. Trimming left V 3 bases short and J 4 bases short, with 10 bases between. CDR3 in amino acids: CSVDRAVYNSPLHF. DNA for the CDR3: TGCAGCGTTGACAGGGCCGTATATAATTCACCCCTCCACTTT.

This clonotype was seen a few times. The chain links TRBV4-3 to TRBJ2-1; the D call may be TRBD1 or TRBD2 (6 bases each). The V gene lost 4 bases and the J gene lost 4 bases, with 14 bases spanning the gap. CDR1 is LGHNA and CDR2 is YSLEER in the germline V gene. The CDR3 extends over 15 amino acids. CDR3 in DNA: TGCGCCAGCAGCCCCCTCGGGGGCTTATACAATGAGCAGTTCTTC. It specifies CASSPLGGLYNEQFF.

The chain uses TRBV12-3 or TRBV12-4 and TRBJ1-5; the D gene could be TRBD1 or TRBD2 (7 bases each). With the DNA end fitting TRBJ2-3 better, the J assignment may be wrong. The CDR3 sequence is 16 residues long. CDR3 protein: CASSSGGAEFYQPQYF. The CDR3 nucleotides read TGTGCCAGCAGTTCAGGGGGGGCAGAGTTTTATCAGCCCCAGTATTTT.

The chain employs TRBV7-6 and TRBJ2-1; 7 bases map to TRBD2. V was clipped by 1 base and J by 10 bases; unmatched bases: 7. In germline, CDR1 is SGHVS, CDR2 FNYEAQ. This CDR3 has 14 amino acids. CDR3 amino acids: CASSLESLGGEQFF. CDR3 in DNA: TGTGCCAGCAGCTTAGAATCATTGGGGGGGGAGCAGTTCTTC.

The gene calls are TRBV9 and TRBJ2-3; 9 bases match TRBD2. The V segment lost 3 bases and the J segment 2 bases; nucleotides outside the gene matches: 4. Germline assignment: CDR1 SGDLS and CDR2 YYNGEE. This CDR3 contains 15 residues. The CDR3: CASSESGGFTDTQYF. DNA for the CDR3: TGTGCCAGCAGCGAGAGCGGGGGGTTCACAGATACGCAGTATTTT.

This clonotype was picked up many times. V usage is TRBV7-2 and J usage is TRBJ1-1; 8 bases align to TRBD1. The CDR3 totals 15 residues. Trimming removed 5 bases from V and 1 base from J; junction bases left unmatched: 6. Germline CDR1 reads SGHTA; CDR2 reads FQGNSA. CDR3 nucleotide sequence: TGTGCCAGCAGCGTCGGGGACAGGAAGAACACTGAAGCTTTCTTT. Protein sequence: CASSVGDRKNTEAFF. Filled out from reference TRBV7-2 and TRBJ1-1, the complete variable domain reads GAGVSQSPSNKVTEKGKDVELRCDPISGHTALYWYRQSLGQGLEFLIYFQGNSAPDKSGLPSDRFSAERTGGSVSTLTIQRTQQEDSAVYLCASSVGDRKNTEAFFGQGTRLTVV.

The chain carries TRBV20-1 and TRBJ2-5; the D gene is possibly TRBD2 (5 bases). This CDR3 is 13 amino acids long. V lost 4 bases, J lost 11 bases, and 20 bases lay in between. CDR1 and CDR2 (germline): DFQATT, SNEGSKA (reference sequence). This chain's CDR3 is CSAKTGVLNEQYF. The CDR3 DNA reads TGCAGTGCTAAAACCGGGGTTCTCAATGAGCAGTACTTC.

The chain recombines TRBV7-2 with TRBJ2-5, with 9 bases aligning to TRBD1. Per germline, CDR1 SGHTA and CDR2 FQGNSA. V lost 2 bases and J lost 5; bases outside the gene matches: 6. There are 15 residues in the CDR3. The CDR3 is CASSLNTGGVETQYF. DNA of the CDR3: TGTGCCAGCAGCTTAAATACAGGGGGCGTCGAGACCCAGTACTTC.

There are a few counts of this clonotype. The V call is TRBV12-3 or TRBV12-4, the J call TRBJ1-1, with 9 bases lining up with TRBD1. J was trimmed by 6 bases and V by 0 bases; bases with no gene match: 5. This CDR3 region has 15 residues. The CDR3 DNA follows: TGTGCCAGCAGTTTAGCCACAGGGGGCGCCCCTGAAGCTTTCTTT. It is translated as CASSLATGGAPEAFF.